Below, 15 T cell receptor beta chains from the same sample are listed, as sequenced in a study of identical twins. TCRdb redid the calling of the 5' RACE reads with MiXCR, one entry per CDR3 protein. Of roughly 720,000 distinct CDR3 sequences listed, 15% to 20% are singletons. These data were likewise used in another study, on T cells expressing NK-cell markers.

Sequencing input: PBMCs. The receptors stem from a woman aged 18 to 35 in good health.

In its sample, this clonotype was seen a few times. V gene TRBV27 combines with J gene TRBJ2-1, with 7 nucleotides matching TRBD2. Germline V lookup: CDR1 MNHEY, CDR2 SMNVEV (reference sequence). Trimming cost V 6 bases and J 12 bases; bases outside gene matches: 11. This CDR3 comprises 13 residues. The CDR3 nucleotides read TGTGCCAGCAGCAGAGGCTCACTAGCGACGCAGTTCTTC. Its translation is CASSRGSLATQFF.

V gene TRBV30 combines with J gene TRBJ2-1, with D perhaps matching TRBD1 (6 bases). Germline V gives CDR1 GTSNPN, CDR2 SVGIG (reference sequence). V shed 0 bases and J shed 8 bases, with 17 bases lying between them. This CDR3 has 15 amino acids. The CDR3, as DNA: TGTGCCTGGAGTGTACCGGGACAATCCGTCCATGAGCAGTTCTTC. Residues: CAWSVPGQSVHEQFF. Looking up the rest from reference TRBV30 and TRBJ2-1 gives the full variable domain: SQTIHQWPATLVQPVGSPLSLECTVEGTSNPNLYWYRQAAGRGLQLLFYSVGIGQISSEVPQNLSASRPQDRQFILSSKKLLLSDSGFYLCAWSVPGQSVHEQFFGPGTRLTVL.

The rearrangement joins TRBV11-3 to TRBJ2-5; no reliable D call. The V gene lost 1 base and the J gene lost 7 bases, with 10 bases spanning the gap. Per germline, CDR1 SGHNT and CDR2 YENEEA. The CDR3 contains 13 residues. DNA of the CDR3: TGTGCCAGCAGCTTAGGCACCAAGGGGACCCAGTACTTC. Translating it yields CASSLGTKGTQYF.

This clonotype came up a few times. The V gene is TRBV9, the J gene TRBJ2-1; D ambiguous. Germline V gives CDR1 SGDLS, CDR2 YYNGEE. Deletions cut 3 bases from V and 8 bases from J, with 15 bases between. The CDR3 totals 14 residues. CDR3 residues: CASSAEVRGYEQFF. CDR3 nucleotide sequence: TGTGCCAGCAGCGCCGAGGTTAGAGGCTATGAGCAGTTCTTC. Complete variable domain (other parts from reference TRBV9 and TRBJ2-1): DSGVTQTPKHLITATGQRVTLRCSPRSGDLSVYWYQQSLDQGLQFLIQYYNGEERAKGNILERFSAQQFPDLHSELNLSSLELGDSALYFCASSAEVRGYEQFFGPGTRLTVL.

This clonotype was observed a few times. V usage is TRBV29-1 and J usage is TRBJ2-5; D gene ambiguous. In germline, CDR1 is SQVTM, CDR2 ANQGSEA. The CDR3 has 12 residues. V gave up 6 bases and J gave up 5 bases, with 13 bases separating them. CDR3 amino acids: CSVESSLETQYF. Written as DNA, the CDR3 is TGCAGCGTCGAGAGTAGCCTGGAGACCCAGTACTTC.

This clonotype was seen only a few times. V and J are TRBV6-5 and TRBJ2-3, with D possibly matching TRBD1 (5 bases). Per the germline V gene, CDR1 is MNHEY and CDR2 is SVGAGI. CDR3 length: 15 residues. Trimming removed 0 bases at V and 5 bases at J, with 12 bases between. The chain's CDR3 is CASSYSGRAVDTQYF. DNA of the CDR3: TGTGCCAGCAGTTACTCGGGCAGGGCTGTAGATACGCAGTATTTT.

This sequence joins TRBV5-5 and TRBJ1-5; D is perhaps TRBD1 (5 bases). Germline CDR1 and CDR2: SGHKS and YYEKEE (reference sequence). Trimming cost V 2 bases and J 7 bases, with 16 bases left between them. This CDR3 has 15 residues. CDR3 loop: CASSLWGSGNQPQHF. The CDR3 DNA reads as TGTGCCAGCAGCTTATGGGGGTCGGGGAACCAGCCCCAGCATTTT.

A few counts support this clonotype. This sequence joins TRBV5-4 and TRBJ2-3; perhaps TRBD2 as D (6 bases). The V gene lost 0 bases and the J gene lost 6 bases, with 11 bases spanning the gap. CDR1 is SGHNT and CDR2 is YYREEE in the germline V gene (reference sequence). CDR3 length: 14 amino acids. Written as DNA, the CDR3 is TGTGCCAGCAGCTTGGAAACGGGAGCTGATACGCAGTATTTT. It is translated as CASSLETGADTQYF.

In its sample, this clonotype was seen once. The J gene is TRBJ2-7, the V gene TRBV6-1; the D gene is possibly TRBD2 (5 bases). The CDR3 has 14 residues. Looked up from germline, CDR1 is MNHNS and CDR2 is SASEGT. V lost 6 bases and J 2 bases, leaving 14 bases between the germline ends. CDR3 sequence reads: CASRTFGNPYEQYF. The CDR3 region has the DNA TGTGCCAGCAGGACATTCGGGAATCCCTACGAGCAGTACTTC.

The chain links TRBV9 to TRBJ1-4; TRBD1 matches at 7 bases. The CDR3 is 15 amino acids. Unmatched junction bases numbered 7, after V lost 0 bases and J lost 8 bases. Germline V lookup: CDR1 SGDLS, CDR2 YYNGEE. The CDR3 here is CASSVGGQIHEKLFF. CDR3 coding DNA: TGTGCCAGCAGCGTAGGGGGACAGATCCACGAAAAACTGTTTTTT. Full variable domain (outside the CDR3, taken from reference TRBV9 and TRBJ1-4): DSGVTQTPKHLITATGQRVTLRCSPRSGDLSVYWYQQSLDQGLQFLIQYYNGEERAKGNILERFSAQQFPDLHSELNLSSLELGDSALYFCASSVGGQIHEKLFFGSGTQLSVL.

This clonotype was counted only a few times. The chain links TRBV29-1 to TRBJ2-7; D unresolved. This CDR3 has 13 residues. Trimming shortened V by 2 bases and J by 3 bases, and 11 bases separated the two germline ends. Germline values: CDR1 SQVTM, CDR2 ANQGSEA. Here the CDR3 reads CSVESVASYEQYF. The CDR3 bases are TGCAGCGTTGAAAGTGTTGCGAGCTACGAGCAGTACTTC.

V is TRBV2 and J is TRBJ2-7; a weak D match, TRBD2 (6 bases). This CDR3 is 15 amino acids long. Germline V gene lookup returns CDR1 SNHLY and CDR2 FYNNEI. Trimming removed 6 bases at V and 7 bases at J, with 22 bases between. Here the CDR3 reads CASRGGLGKGREQYF. Here the CDR3 DNA reads TGTGCCAGCAGGGGGGGACTGGGGAAAGGGAGAGAGCAGTACTTC.

About this clonotype: Mismatch with germline at one junction end may stem from a read error. The chain is built from TRBV10-3 and TRBJ2-1; 7 bases fit TRBD1. Germline V gene data show CDR1 as ENHRY and CDR2 as SYGVKD. The CDR3 consists of 13 residues. As DNA, the CDR3 is TGTGCCATCATGAAGGGGGCTTACAATGAGCACTTCTTC. It translates to CAIMKGAYNEHFF.

V is TRBV21-1 and J is TRBJ2-7; the table's D call, TRBD2, has no DNA check behind it. TRBV21-1 is listed as a pseudogene. There are 17 residues in the CDR3. The CDR3 DNA is TGTGCCAGCAGCAAAACGCCGGGACTAGCGTTTTCCTACGAGCAGTACTTC. It specifies CASSKTPGLAFSYEQYF.

The table lists this clonotype with a few counts. CDR3 DNA sequence: TGCAGCGTGGGGACAGGGGGCAATCAGCCCCAGCATTTT. Translated, it gives CSVGTGGNQPQHF. V is TRBV29-1 and J is TRBJ1-5, with 10 bases identical to TRBD1. This CDR3 spans 13 amino acids. Per the germline V gene, CDR1 is SQVTM and CDR2 is ANQGSEA. Unmatched junction bases numbered 1, after V lost 6 bases and J lost 2 bases.